Below, 21 T cell receptor beta chains from the same sample are listed, as sequenced in a study of blood T cells in healthy people across ages. The authors ran a second PCR of 7 to 11 cycles using a sample-barcoded 5' primer and a J-beta primer mix. A single record per CDR3 protein comes from TCRdb applying MiXCR to the 5' RACE reads. Seen here are 1.2 million to 1.5 million distinct CDR3 sequences, approximately 38% observed once, and the top ten hold roughly 7.9%. Material for sequencing was blood. These receptors were collected from a woman aged 18-35 years in good health.

This clonotype was recorded a few times. CDR3 in DNA: TGTGCCAGCAGTTACAGGGGTGTCAAAAAACTGTTTTTT. It yields the protein CASSYRGVKKLFF. The chain couples TRBV6-5 to TRBJ1-4, with D perhaps TRBD1 (5 bases). The CDR3 runs to 13 residues. In germline, CDR1 is MNHEY, CDR2 SVGAGI. Deletions cut 2 bases from V and 9 bases from J, with 10 bases between.

The chain carries TRBV13 and TRBJ1-2; maybe TRBD1 (5 bases). Trimming removed 2 bases from V and 0 bases from J, with 19 bases in between. CDR3 length equals 18 residues. Germline V gene data show CDR1 as PRHDT and CDR2 as FYEKMQ (reference sequence). The CDR3: CASSLSGAGRGTNYGYTF. The CDR3 coding sequence is TGTGCCAGCAGCTTATCCGGGGCAGGGCGAGGGACTAACTATGGCTACACCTTC.

V gene TRBV13 combines with J gene TRBJ2-1; D is undetermined. The DNA matches TRBJ2-7 better at its end, which makes the J call doubtful. The CDR3 has 15 residues. CDR1 and CDR2 (germline): PRHDT, FYEKMQ (reference sequence). CDR3 amino acids: CASSLLHYYYNEQYF. The CDR3 DNA reads TGTGCCAGCAGCTTATTACATTATTACTACAATGAGCAGTACTTC.

The chain joins TRBV20-1 to TRBJ1-2; D is unclear. Deletions cut 2 bases from V and 5 bases from J, with 18 bases between. Germline V gene data show CDR1 as DFQATT and CDR2 as SNEGSKA (reference sequence). The CDR3 length is 15 residues. The CDR3: CSARMAAEEPYGYTF. Here the CDR3 DNA reads TGCAGTGCTAGAATGGCCGCTGAGGAACCGTATGGCTACACCTTC.

This clonotype was seen a few times. The rearrangement uses TRBV20-1 and TRBJ1-5; TRBD1 aligns across 9 bases. The CDR3 consists of 13 residues. V shed 5 bases, J shed 4 bases, and the junction held 3 bases outside the gene matches. CDR1 and CDR2 (germline): DFQATT, SNEGSKA (reference sequence). CDR3 bases: TGCAGTGCTGGGACAGGGACTAATCAGCCCCAGCATTTT. This encodes CSAGTGTNQPQHF.

The J gene is TRBJ1-5, the V gene TRBV29-1; D might be TRBD1 (5 bases). The germline V gene encodes CDR1 SQVTM and CDR2 ANQGSEA. With 4 bases removed from V and 5 bases from J, the gap between germline ends came to 15 bases. This CDR3 is built from 14 residues. CDR3 in DNA: TGCAGCGTTGCCCCCGGGGGGTTAGATCAGCCCCAGCATTTT. This codes for CSVAPGGLDQPQHF.

This chain uses TRBV9 with TRBJ1-1, with D tentatively TRBD1 (5 bases). The CDR3 is 13 residues long. Trimming stripped 3 bases from V and 4 bases from J, with 10 bases between. The germline gives CDR1 SGDLS, CDR2 YYNGEE. CDR3 loop: CASSGGGSTEAFF. The CDR3 DNA reads as TGTGCCAGCAGCGGGGGGGGTAGCACTGAAGCTTTCTTT.

The chain carries TRBV9 and TRBJ2-5; a possible D gene is TRBD2 (6 bases). Trimming shortened V by 0 bases and J by 4 bases, and 7 bases separated the two germline ends. The V gene's germline CDR1 is SGDLS and CDR2 YYNGEE. The CDR3 length is 13 residues. CDR3 in DNA: TGTGCCAGCAGCGTAGCAGCGGGAGAGACCCAGTACTTC. Its translation is CASSVAAGETQYF.

This rearrangement joins TRBV10-3 to TRBJ2-1; TRBD2 matches at 7 bases. There are 14 residues in the CDR3. J lost 12 bases, V lost 7 bases, and 15 bases had no gene match. Looked up from germline, CDR1 is ENHRY and CDR2 is SYGVKD. The CDR3 protein is CAITPGLEAWGQFF. The CDR3 bases are TGTGCCATCACCCCAGGACTAGAAGCTTGGGGGCAGTTCTTC.

The V and J genes are TRBV9 and TRBJ2-1; no definite D call. Per the germline V gene, CDR1 is SGDLS and CDR2 is YYNGEE. V was cut by 0 bases and J by 0 bases, with 10 bases left in between. This CDR3 is built from 16 residues. CDR3 DNA sequence: TGTGCCAGCAGCGTAGGGGTCCTTAGCTCCTACAATGAGCAGTTCTTC. Translation gives CASSVGVLSSYNEQFF. Supplemented by reference TRBV9 and TRBJ2-1, the full variable domain reads DSGVTQTPKHLITATGQRVTLRCSPRSGDLSVYWYQQSLDQGLQFLIQYYNGEERAKGNILERFSAQQFPDLHSELNLSSLELGDSALYFCASSVGVLSSYNEQFFGPGTRLTVL.

This clonotype was seen more than once but under ten times. This chain joins TRBV21-1 and TRBJ1-1; the table assigns TRBD1, which was not confirmed against the DNA. TRBV21-1 is a known pseudogene. The CDR3 totals 17 residues. The CDR3 bases are TGTGCCAGCAGCAAAGCCCTCCCGGTGCAGATGAACACTGAAGCTTTCTTT. It specifies CASSKALPVQMNTEAFF.

The rearrangement links TRBV9 to TRBJ2-1; TRBD2 matches 14 bases. With V trimmed by 4 bases and J by 4 bases, 13 bases remained unmatched. Germline CDR1 SGDLS, CDR2 YYNGEE. The CDR3 totals 19 residues. The CDR3 DNA is TGTGCCAGCAGCAAAAGGACTAGCGGGGGGACAAACAAATACAATGAGCAGTTCTTC. Encoded protein: CASSKRTSGGTNKYNEQFF.

The V and J genes are TRBV10-2 and TRBJ2-5; 7 positions match TRBD1. With V trimmed by 5 bases and J by 7 bases, 7 bases remained unmatched. Germline V CDR1 and CDR2: WSHSY, SAAADI. This CDR3 contains 13 residues. The CDR3: CASSTGELGTQYF. CDR3 nucleotide sequence: TGCGCCAGCAGTACAGGGGAGCTGGGGACCCAGTACTTC.

This clonotype was detected only a few times. CDR3 coding DNA: TGTGCCAGCAGTTTTGCTGAGGGGGTCTACGAGCAGTACTTC. Protein product: CASSFAEGVYEQYF. This chain connects TRBV12-3 or TRBV12-4 to TRBJ2-7, with D perhaps TRBD1 (6 bases). V dropped 3 bases and J dropped 3 bases, with 12 bases sitting between them. The CDR3 length is 14 residues.

This chain joins TRBV7-9 and TRBJ1-2; 9 nucleotides agree with TRBD1. The CDR3 is 17 amino acids. Germline CDR1 is SEHNR and CDR2 is FQNEAQ (reference sequence). V shed 3 bases and J 3 bases; nucleotides not matched to a gene: 11. The CDR3 nucleotides are TGTGCCAGCAGCTTTCTCTGGGACAGGGACCCGGACTATGGCTACACCTTC. Its protein is CASSFLWDRDPDYGYTF.

The chain has TRBV10-1 and TRBJ2-3, with D unclear. The CDR3 is made up of 10 amino acids. Between the trimmed V and J ends, which lost 8 bases and 6 bases, there was a span of 6 bases. Germline V gene data show CDR1 as WNHNN and CDR2 as SYGVQD (reference sequence). Here the CDR3 reads CASGDDTQYF. The CDR3, as DNA: TGCGCCAGCGGAGACGATACGCAGTATTTT.

This clonotype came up a few times. The V call is TRBV5-1, the J call TRBJ2-1; 12 bases agree with TRBD2. There are 19 residues in the CDR3. With V trimmed by 4 bases and J by 7 bases, 18 bases remained unmatched. Germline CDR1 reads SGHRS; CDR2 reads YFSETQ. CDR3 in amino acids: CASSPSSSPSGGVRNEQFF. The CDR3 DNA reads as TGCGCCAGCAGCCCATCATCCTCTCCTAGCGGGGGGGTAAGAAATGAGCAGTTCTTC.

The rearrangement links TRBV5-1 to TRBJ2-3; the match to TRBD1 covers 8 bases. The V segment lost 0 bases and the J segment 3 bases; nucleotides outside the gene matches: 9. CDR3 length equals 17 residues. Germline V gives CDR1 SGHRS, CDR2 YFSETQ. CDR3 residues: CASSLGGPTGGTDTQYF. The DNA for the CDR3 is TGCGCCAGCAGCTTGGGGGGGCCAACAGGGGGGACAGATACGCAGTATTTT. The entire variable domain, with the rest obtained from reference TRBV5-1 and TRBJ2-3, is as follows: KAGVTQTPRYLIKTRGQQVTLSCSPISGHRSVSWYQQTPGQGLQFLFEYFSETQRNKGNFPGRFSGRQFSNSRSEMNVSTLELGDSALYLCASSLGGPTGGTDTQYFGPGTRLTVL.

This chain uses TRBV7-2 with TRBJ2-7; 14 bases are shared with TRBD2. V gave up 5 bases and J gave up 4 bases; unmatched junction bases: 7. Germline CDR1 reads SGHTA; CDR2 reads FQGNSA. This CDR3 has 16 amino acids. The CDR3 loop is CTSSRTGTSGSYEQYF. The CDR3 region has the DNA TGTACCAGCAGCAGAACCGGGACTAGCGGGAGTTACGAGCAGTACTTC.

Of note for this clonotype: This may be a read error: a much more frequent sequence differs by one nucleotide. The chain employs TRBV5-1 and TRBJ2-1; no clear D gene. Germline-derived CDR1 and CDR2 are SGHRS and YFSETQ. The CDR3 spans 15 residues. CDR3 region: CVSSLAATSYNEQFF. For the CDR3, the DNA is TGCGTCAGCAGCTTGGCCGCAACATCCTACAATGAGCAGTTCTTC.

The rearrangement links TRBV12-3 or TRBV12-4 to TRBJ2-4; TRBD2 agrees at 8 bases. Near its end, the DNA agrees better with TRBJ2-7, so the J call may be wrong. CDR3 length equals 15 residues. Here the CDR3 reads CASSTISGTRDEQYF. As DNA, the CDR3 is TGTGCCAGCAGTACCATATCCGGGACTAGAGACGAGCAGTACTTC.